This TCR beta chain was sequenced during a study of breast tumors, draining lymph nodes, adjacent tissues. Findings of the study overall: Compared with lymph nodes, tumors were less diverse; compared with nontumor tissue, more. That most tumor T cells come from lymph nodes remained unproven. Luminal-like breast cancer showed significantly higher tumor–nontumor repertoire similarity than basal-like. The data were judged consistent with most tumor T cells coming from lymph node and expanding in tumor.

By sample share, this clonotype is medium-sized (0.01 to 0.1%). Its target is unknown. TCRdb reprocessed the multiplex PCR reads via MiXCR and lists one record per CDR3 protein. Counted here are about 22,000 distinct CDR3 sequences, around 50% occurring once; the ten biggest clones make up roughly an eighth. With 0 bases removed from V and 3 bases from J, the gap between germline ends came to 16 bases. Germline assignment: CDR1 SGHDT and CDR2 YYEEEE. The length of the CDR3 is 16 residues. The TCR sequence derives from a female donor with breast cancer. Some clones in this sample may be carry-over from other donors' samples. The chain uses TRBV5-6 and TRBJ2-7; D gene uncertain. Sequencing used breast tumor tissue. The CDR3 nucleotides read TGTGCCAGCAGCTTGGGTCCCACGCGGAGTGGCTACGAGCAGTACTTC. Amino acid sequence: CASSLGPTRSGYEQYF.